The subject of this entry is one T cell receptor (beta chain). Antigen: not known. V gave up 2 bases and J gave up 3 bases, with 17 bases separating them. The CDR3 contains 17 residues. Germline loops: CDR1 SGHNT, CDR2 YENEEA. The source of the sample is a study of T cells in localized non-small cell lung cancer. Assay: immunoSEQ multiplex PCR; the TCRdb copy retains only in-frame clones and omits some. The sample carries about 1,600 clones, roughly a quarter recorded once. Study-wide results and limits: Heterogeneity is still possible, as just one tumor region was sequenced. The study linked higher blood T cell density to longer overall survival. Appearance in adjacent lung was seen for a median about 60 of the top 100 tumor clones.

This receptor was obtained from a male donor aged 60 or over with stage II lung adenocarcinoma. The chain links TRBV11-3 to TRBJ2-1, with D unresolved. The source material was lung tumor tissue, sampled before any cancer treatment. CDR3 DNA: TGTGCCAGCAGCTTACGGCCCCGAGCAGCTAGCTACAATGAGCAGTTCTTC. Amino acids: CASSLRPRAASYNEQFF.